This T cell receptor (beta chain) stems from a study of CD8 T cells in ankylosing spondylitis. Broader study findings: Reported data indicate significant enrichment of disease-linked clones within matched ankylosing spondylitis synovial fluid. A motif of 7 or 8 highly homologous TCR beta variants was seen as apparently characteristic of ankylosing spondylitis blood.

This CDR3 contains 16 residues. Trimming left V 6 bases short and J 1 base short, with 18 bases between. In germline, CDR1 is MDHEN, CDR2 SYDVKM. For TCR beta, libraries came from quantitative 5'-RACE with molecular barcodes. A single record per CDR3 protein comes from TCRdb applying MiXCR to the 5' RACE reads. The sample has around 490,000 distinct CDR3 sequences, about 5.4% seen once. Many counts were recorded for this clonotype. What it recognizes is unknown. This rearrangement joins TRBV28 to TRBJ2-5; TRBD1 might be the D (7 bases). The specimen sequenced was blood, either unsorted or a sorted T cell fraction (not recorded which). The receptor was isolated from a male donor with ankylosing spondylitis. DNA for the CDR3: TGTGCCAGCAGCCGTTACAGGGGACTCATCCAAGAGACCCAGTACTTC. Its translation: CASSRYRGLIQETQYF.